The 20 T cell receptor beta chains below come from one sample, sequenced in a study of graft-versus-host responses after intestinal transplantation. This table comes from immunoSEQ multiplex PCR, and its TCRdb copy is limited to in-frame clones, with some not included. This table holds about 85,000 clones, around 93% found once. Which antigens these TCRs recognize remains unknown. The specimen comprised unstimulated CD8+ T cells sorted from spleen or lymph node cells, sampled before transplant. The receptors stem from a human donor who was the organ donor for an intestinal transplant.

The chain is built from TRBV4-2 and TRBJ2-1; 8 bases fit TRBD1. This CDR3 has 16 residues. Losses at the gene ends were 2 bases for V and 0 bases for J; bases not matched to a gene: 3. CDR1 LGHNA and CDR2 YNFKEQ come from the germline V gene. CDR3 amino acids: CASSQLTGGSYNEQFF. The CDR3 nucleotides read TGTGCCAGCAGCCAATTAACAGGGGGCTCCTACAATGAGCAGTTCTTC.

A few counts support this clone. This rearrangement joins TRBV6-1 to TRBJ1-1; D ambiguous. The germline gives CDR1 MNHNS, CDR2 SASEGT. CDR3 length: 12 amino acids. The V end was cut by 7 bases, the J end by 5 bases, with 11 bases between. The CDR3 nucleotides read TGTGCCAGCAAAAGGTGGAATACTGAAGCTTTCTTT. Residues: CASKRWNTEAFF.

The gene calls are TRBV4-1 and TRBJ1-2; D uncertain. V was pared by 1 base and J by 7 bases, with 7 bases between. CDR1 is MGHRA, CDR2 YSYEKL, per germline. CDR3 length: 12 residues. This CDR3 is CASSQGYGGYTF. Here the CDR3 DNA reads TGCGCCAGCAGCCAAGGGTACGGTGGCTACACCTTC.

This clone was detected once. The V and J genes are TRBV5-6 and TRBJ2-1, with D tentatively TRBD2 (6 bases). Germline V gene data show CDR1 as SGHDT and CDR2 as YYEEEE. The V gene lost 4 bases and the J gene lost 1 base, with 18 bases spanning the gap. The CDR3 totals 17 residues. As DNA, the CDR3 is TGTGCCAGCAGCGCCCTCGGGACTTCCTTTTCCTACAATGAGCAGTTCTTC. This sequence encodes CASSALGTSFSYNEQFF.

V is TRBV29-1 and J is TRBJ2-1, with 9 bases aligning to TRBD2. This CDR3 has 17 amino acids. The J segment lost 5 bases and the V segment lost 3 bases, leaving 14 bases of the junction unmatched. Germline V lookup: CDR1 SQVTM, CDR2 ANQGSEA. In DNA form, the CDR3 reads TGCAGCGTTGACCCCCTAGGGGCGGGAGGGGTACACAATGAGCAGTTCTTC. It encodes CSVDPLGAGGVHNEQFF.

There are a few counts of this clone. The V and J genes are TRBV9 and TRBJ2-2; D may be TRBD1 or TRBD2 (5 bases each). Germline V gene sequence: CDR1 SGDLS, CDR2 YYNGEE. Trimming stripped 3 bases from V and 0 bases from J, with 9 bases between. The length of the CDR3 is 15 residues. The CDR3 DNA follows: TGTGCCAGCAGCGACGGGACCTCGAACACCGGGGAGCTGTTTTTT. Amino acids: CASSDGTSNTGELFF.

The chain joins TRBV11-2 to TRBJ2-7; D call uncertain. V lost 5 bases, J lost 3 bases, and 5 bases lay in between. CDR1 is SGHAT, CDR2 FQNNGV, per germline. The CDR3 loop spans 11 amino acids. CDR3 nucleotide sequence: TGTGCCAGCAGCGAACTCTACGAGCAGTACTTC. It codes for CASSELYEQYF.

CDR3 nucleotides: TGTGCCAGCACGGTAGGGAATGAGCAGTTCTTC. Translation: CASTVGNEQFF. This sequence joins TRBV6-5 and TRBJ2-1, with D unresolved. Germline CDR1 reads MNHEY; CDR2 reads SVGAGI. The ends were cut back, 7 bases at V and 7 bases at J, with 8 bases in the middle. This CDR3 spans 11 amino acids.

As for this clone: One end of the junction is discordant with germline, which a read error may explain. The rearrangement links TRBV7-7 to TRBJ2-2; 8 bases align to TRBD2. Looked up from germline, CDR1 is SSHAT and CDR2 is FNYEAQ (reference sequence). This CDR3 has 15 amino acids. The CDR3 sequence: CASSLGTSGTGELFF. The CDR3 DNA follows: TGTGCTAGCAGCTTAGGTACTAGCGGCACCGGGGAGCTGTTTTTT.

The rearrangement links TRBV5-1 to TRBJ2-7; D tentatively reads TRBD1 or TRBD2 (5 bases each). This CDR3 is 13 amino acids long. CDR1 SGHRS and CDR2 YFSETQ come from the germline V gene. V dropped 7 bases and J dropped 2 bases, with 13 bases sitting between them. The CDR3 loop reads CASLWDRPYEQYF. CDR3 in DNA: TGCGCCAGCTTGTGGGACCGCCCCTACGAGCAGTACTTC.

V gene TRBV5-4 combines with J gene TRBJ2-3, with D tentatively TRBD2 (7 bases). This CDR3 comprises 14 residues. Trimming pared 2 bases from V and 6 bases from J, leaving 13 bases between. Germline V gene data show CDR1 as SGHNT and CDR2 as YYREEE (reference sequence). The CDR3 DNA reads TGTGCCAGCAGCTTTCGGGGGGCCACGGATACGCAGTATTTT. Protein product: CASSFRGATDTQYF.

This chain joins TRBV5-4 and TRBJ1-1, with D hard to call. The V gene lost 0 bases and the J gene lost 4 bases, with 16 bases spanning the gap. This CDR3 comprises 16 residues. Germline CDR1 and CDR2: SGHNT and YYREEE (reference sequence). The CDR3 nucleotides are TGTGCCAGCAGCTTGGAGCAGACCCCCTTGACCACTGAAGCTTTCTTT. It encodes CASSLEQTPLTTEAFF. The variable domain in full, with the rest retrieved from reference TRBV5-4 and TRBJ1-1, is ETGVTQSPTHLIKTRGQQVTLRCSSQSGHNTVSWYQQALGQGPQFIFQYYREEENGRGNFPPRFSGLQFPNYSSELNVNALELDDSALYLCASSLEQTPLTTEAFFGQGTRLTVV.

The J gene is TRBJ2-3, the V gene TRBV27; 11 bases match TRBD2. The ends lost 4 bases at V and 4 bases at J; junction bases unmatched: 7. From germline, CDR1 is MNHEY and CDR2 SMNVEV (reference sequence). The CDR3 is 16 amino acids. CDR3 DNA: TGTGCCAGCAGTTCCAGACTAGCGGGGCCCCCAGATACGCAGTATTTT. It yields the protein CASSSRLAGPPDTQYF.

This clone has just one count. This rearrangement joins TRBV5-6 to TRBJ2-1; 11 positions agree with TRBD2. The CDR3 runs to 17 residues. After removal of 0 bases from V and 7 bases from J, the junction contained 9 bases not matched to a gene. Germline V gene data show CDR1 as SGHDT and CDR2 as YYEEEE. The CDR3 loop is CASSLGVFSGGANEQFF. CDR3 DNA: TGTGCCAGCAGCTTGGGAGTGTTTAGCGGGGGGGCGAATGAGCAGTTCTTC. Complete variable domain (other parts from reference TRBV5-6 and TRBJ2-1): DAGVTQSPTHLIKTRGQQVTLRCSPKSGHDTVSWYQQALGQGPQFIFQYYEEEERQRGNFPDRFSGHQFPNYSSELNVNALLLGDSALYLCASSLGVFSGGANEQFFGPGTRLTVL.

This chain uses TRBV4-1 with TRBJ2-7, with D tentatively TRBD2 (6 bases). CDR3 length: 15 residues. V was trimmed by 0 bases and J by 1 base, leaving 10 bases between them. Per germline, CDR1 MGHRA and CDR2 YSYEKL. CDR3 in DNA: TGCGCCAGCAGCCAAGACGGGACTTCGTCCTACGAGCAGTACTTC. This encodes CASSQDGTSSYEQYF.

V and J are TRBV11-3 and TRBJ2-7, with 9 bases lining up with TRBD1. Germline V gives CDR1 SGHNT, CDR2 YENEEA. V lost 5 bases to trimming and J lost 2 bases; unmatched junction nucleotides: 7. This CDR3 spans 15 amino acids. The DNA for the CDR3 is TGTGCCAGCAGCCCCCCGGGACAGGGAACCTACGAGCAGTACTTC. Translation gives CASSPPGQGTYEQYF.

This chain connects TRBV27 to TRBJ2-1, with D possibly being TRBD2 (6 bases). The CDR3 covers 13 residues. Germline V gives CDR1 MNHEY, CDR2 SMNVEV (reference sequence). The V and J ends lost 6 bases and 10 bases respectively, with 16 bases between them. The CDR3 is CASRLREPYEQFF. CDR3 sequence (DNA): TGTGCCAGCAGATTACGGGAGCCTTACGAGCAGTTCTTC.

The rearrangement joins TRBV9 to TRBJ1-1; D remains ambiguous. Trimming cost V 0 bases and J 1 base, with 7 bases left between them. Per the germline V gene, CDR1 is SGDLS and CDR2 is YYNGEE. This CDR3 contains 14 residues. CDR3 in DNA: TGTGCCAGCAGCGTAGAGGGCGGGAACACTGAAGCTTTCTTT. As protein: CASSVEGGNTEAFF. The entire variable domain, with the rest obtained from reference TRBV9 and TRBJ1-1, is as follows: DSGVTQTPKHLITATGQRVTLRCSPRSGDLSVYWYQQSLDQGLQFLIQYYNGEERAKGNILERFSAQQFPDLHSELNLSSLELGDSALYFCASSVEGGNTEAFFGQGTRLTVV.

In its sample, this clone ranks as medium-sized. The chain couples TRBV6-1 to TRBJ1-2; no firm D call. The CDR3 is 12 amino acids. Trimming took off 3 bases at V and 4 bases at J, with 6 bases between the two ends. Germline lookup yields CDR1 MNHNS and CDR2 SASEGT. The CDR3 sequence: CASSEGLYGYTF. DNA of the CDR3: TGTGCCAGCAGTGAGGGCCTCTATGGCTACACCTTC.

This clone has a single count. The DNA for the CDR3 is TGTGCCAGCAGTCCCCGGAAAGTCTACGAGCAGTACTTC. This translates into CASSPRKVYEQYF. The chain couples TRBV6-1 to TRBJ2-7; D not resolved. This CDR3 has 13 amino acids. CDR1 and CDR2 from the germline V gene are MNHNS and SASEGT. With 5 bases removed from V and 3 bases from J, the gap between germline ends came to 11 bases.